This T cell receptor (beta chain) was obtained from a study of Graves' ophthalmopathy and Graves' hyperthyroidism. Study results and limitations: Ophthalmopathy progression cases were predicted by the model with 70.59% sensitivity and 72.22% specificity.

The authors amplified TCR beta CDR3 regions from RNA transcripts. RT-PCR in the first round used HTBI primers; a second-round multiplex PCR followed. TCRdb recomputed calls from the multiplex PCR reads with MiXCR, one row per CDR3 protein. Of over 500,000 distinct CDR3 sequences listed, 22% were seen once; the top ten hold approximately 7.7%. The germline V gene has CDR1 GTSNPN and CDR2 SVGIG (reference sequence). The junction had 1 base not matched to a gene; V was cut back by 3 bases and J by 2 bases. This CDR3 is 13 amino acids long. A word on this clonotype: Its antigen is unidentified.

Sequences were obtained from peripheral blood. The V and J genes are TRBV30 and TRBJ1-1; 9 positions match TRBD1. The TCR was taken from a young woman with stable Graves' hyperthyroidism. Some clones in this sample may be carry-over from other donors' samples. CDR3 DNA sequence: TGTGCCTGGAGGGACAGGGGAAACACTGAAGCTTTCTTT. Translation: CAWRDRGNTEAFF.